This T cell receptor beta chain is drawn from a study of blood T cell repertoires in COVID-19. Using immunoSEQ multiplex PCR, the repertoire was profiled, and TCRdb retains in-frame clones only, with some absent. The sample lists roughly 280,000 clones, approximately 86% occurring once. The germline V gene encodes CDR1 SGDLS and CDR2 YYNGEE. This CDR3 is 15 amino acids long. V was clipped by 4 bases and J by 5 bases; unmatched bases: 8. This receptor was taken from a man aged 30 to 39 with active or convalescent COVID-19. The material sequenced was peripheral blood. The chain carries TRBV9 and TRBJ1-2; 10 nucleotides agree with TRBD1. The CDR3: CASSSTGGIKYGYTF. DNA of the CDR3: TGTGCCAGCAGCTCGACAGGGGGCATCAAGTATGGCTACACCTTC.